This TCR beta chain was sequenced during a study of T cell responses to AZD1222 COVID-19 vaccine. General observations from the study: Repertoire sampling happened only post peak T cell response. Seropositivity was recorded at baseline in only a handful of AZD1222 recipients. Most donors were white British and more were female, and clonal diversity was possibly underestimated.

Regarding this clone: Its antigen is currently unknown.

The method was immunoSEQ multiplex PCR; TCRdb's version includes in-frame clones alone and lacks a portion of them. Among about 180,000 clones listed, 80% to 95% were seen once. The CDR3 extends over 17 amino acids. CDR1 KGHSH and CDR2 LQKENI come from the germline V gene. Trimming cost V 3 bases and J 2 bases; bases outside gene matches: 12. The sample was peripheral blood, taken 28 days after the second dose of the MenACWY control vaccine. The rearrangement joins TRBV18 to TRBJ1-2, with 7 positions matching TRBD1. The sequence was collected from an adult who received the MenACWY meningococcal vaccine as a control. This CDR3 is CASSPLGKGALNYGYTF. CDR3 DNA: TGTGCCAGCTCACCGCTCGGGAAGGGGGCGTTAAACTATGGCTACACCTTC.